Each of the 6 T cell receptor beta chains below was sequenced from the same sample in a study of shared clonotypes between healthy human individuals. TCRdb's table, derived via immunoSEQ multiplex PCR, lists solely in-frame clones and lacks some. This table has some 2.1 million clones, approximately 95% appearing once. The sequencing sample was made of naive CD4+ T cells sorted from blood. Indicated subset: CD45RA+ positively selected. These receptor sequences come from a man aged 18 to 30 in good health.

For this clone: This specimen includes other DNA sequences encoding the same CDR3. The CDR3 sequence is CASSASGGDTQYF. The CDR3 nucleotides read TGTGCCAGCTCAGCTAGCGGCGGAGATACGCAGTATTTT. The chain employs TRBV18 and TRBJ2-3; 7 positions match TRBD2. Germline CDR1 and CDR2: KGHSH and LQKENI. The CDR3 totals 13 residues. V lost 5 bases, J lost 5 bases, and 4 bases stayed unmatched.

The chain carries TRBV5-1 and TRBJ2-1; 11 positions agree with TRBD2. The CDR3 runs 19 residues. The germline gives CDR1 SGHRS, CDR2 YFSETQ. V was pared by 4 bases and J by 0 bases, with 12 bases of the junction left unmatched. CDR3 region: CASSIILAGAQSSYNEQFF. The CDR3 coding sequence is TGCGCCAGCAGCATAATACTAGCGGGGGCCCAAAGCTCCTACAATGAGCAGTTCTTC.

The rearrangement uses TRBV19 and TRBJ1-5; TRBD1 might be the D (6 bases). Trimming cost V 5 bases and J 5 bases, with 13 bases left between them. Germline V gene data show CDR1 as LNHDA and CDR2 as SQIVND (reference sequence). CDR3 length: 14 amino acids. CDR3 in amino acids: CASSRSGAYQPQHF. CDR3 coding DNA: TGTGCCAGTAGTCGGTCGGGGGCTTATCAGCCCCAGCATTTT.

V and J are TRBV7-9 and TRBJ2-7, with D perhaps matching TRBD2 (5 bases). The germline gives CDR1 SEHNR, CDR2 FQNEAQ (reference sequence). Trimming took off 1 base at V and 7 bases at J, with 14 bases between the two ends. The CDR3 runs 14 residues. CDR3 nucleotide sequence: TGTGCCAGCAGCTTAGGGGTGGGAGTAAGGGAGCAGTACTTC. This translates into CASSLGVGVREQYF.

In DNA, the CDR3 is TGTGCCAGCAGCCGTCTGATGAATGGGGCGGGATCCGGAGATACGCAGTATTTT. This gives the protein CASSRLMNGAGSGDTQYF. The rearrangement uses TRBV7-2 and TRBJ2-3, with a possible D match to TRBD2 (6 bases). The CDR3 covers 18 residues. The V end was cut by 5 bases, the J end by 5 bases, with 26 bases between. The germline V gene has CDR1 SGHTA and CDR2 FQGNSA.

The V call is TRBV11-2, the J call TRBJ2-1, with a tentative D call TRBD2 (5 bases). Looked up from germline, CDR1 is SGHAT and CDR2 is FQNNGV. With 2 bases removed from V and 6 bases from J, the gap between germline ends came to 14 bases. The CDR3 has 15 amino acids. The CDR3 DNA reads as TGTGCCAGCAGCTTAAGCCGGGATTGGGTCAATGAGCAGTTCTTC. Amino acids: CASSLSRDWVNEQFF.